The 21 T cell receptor beta chains presented below share a single source sample, sequenced in a study of identical twins. TCRdb reprocessed the 5' RACE reads with MiXCR, giving one entry per CDR3 protein. The sample shows 700,000 to 950,000 distinct CDR3 sequences, roughly an eighth of them seen only once. The same data also contributed to another study, on yellow fever vaccine responses in identical twins.

Sequenced sample: PBMCs. The receptors originated from a woman under 30 in good health.

This clonotype was counted only a few times. This chain joins TRBV12-3 or TRBV12-4 and TRBJ2-1; D possibly corresponds to TRBD2 (5 bases). The length of the CDR3 is 15 residues. V was cut by 3 bases and J by 9 bases, with 18 bases left in between. The CDR3 DNA is TGTGCCAGCAGTTTTTCCCCCACTAGTTCGGGTGAGCAGTTCTTC. It yields the protein CASSFSPTSSGEQFF.

This clonotype turned up a few times. V is TRBV12-3 or TRBV12-4 and J is TRBJ2-3; 8 bases line up with TRBD2. CDR3 size: 14 residues. V shed 5 bases and J 3 bases; nucleotides not matched to a gene: 4. As DNA, the CDR3 is TGTGCCAGCAGTCGGGGGGGGACGACAGATACGCAGTATTTT. Translated: CASSRGGTTDTQYF.

This clonotype came up many times. CDR3 sequence reads: CSVGLAVYNEQFF. The CDR3 nucleotides read TGCAGCGTTGGCCTAGCGGTATACAATGAGCAGTTCTTC. The rearrangement uses TRBV29-1 and TRBJ2-1; 7 bases align to TRBD2. This CDR3 is 13 amino acids long. Germline CDR1 SQVTM, CDR2 ANQGSEA. V shed 4 bases and J 4 bases; nucleotides not matched to a gene: 4.

This clonotype was seen a few times. This rearrangement joins TRBV15 to TRBJ1-4, with 7 bases fitting TRBD1. V lost 8 bases and J lost 5; bases outside the gene matches: 11. Per the germline V gene, CDR1 is LNHNV and CDR2 is YYDKDF (reference sequence). There are 15 residues in the CDR3. The CDR3: CATQRRTGTNEKLFF. In DNA form, the CDR3 reads TGTGCCACCCAGCGTAGGACAGGAACGAATGAAAAACTGTTTTTT.

V and J are TRBV5-1 and TRBJ2-2; possible D gene TRBD1, 7 bases. The CDR3 has 19 residues. V was trimmed by 4 bases and J by 5 bases, leaving 27 bases between them. Germline V CDR1 and CDR2: SGHRS, YFSETQ. The CDR3 loop is CASSVLPKFRGAVTGELFF. As DNA, the CDR3 is TGCGCCAGCAGCGTACTCCCCAAGTTCAGGGGGGCGGTTACCGGGGAGCTGTTTTTT.

This clonotype appeared once. Since a much larger clone is just one base distant, this may be a read error. The chain combines TRBV6-1 with TRBJ2-2; 9 bases are shared with TRBD2. Losses at the gene ends were 4 bases for V and 2 bases for J; bases not matched to a gene: 8. The CDR3 consists of 17 residues. Germline values: CDR1 MNHNS, CDR2 SASEGT. The CDR3 DNA follows: TGTGCCAGCAGTGGACTAGCGGAGGGCCCCAACACCGGGGAGCTGTTTTTT. Encoded protein: CASSGLAEGPNTGELFF.

In its sample, this clonotype was seen a few times. This chain uses TRBV15 with TRBJ2-2; no clear D. The CDR3 extends over 15 amino acids. Germline V gene data show CDR1 as LNHNV and CDR2 as YYDKDF (reference sequence). Trimming pared 0 bases from V and 7 bases from J, leaving 12 bases between. Here the CDR3 reads CATSRDSGSRGELFF. Written as DNA, the CDR3 is TGTGCCACCAGCAGAGATTCTGGGTCACGCGGGGAGCTGTTTTTT.

The chain combines TRBV20-1 with TRBJ2-3; no firm D call. The CDR3 totals 13 residues. The germline V gene has CDR1 DFQATT and CDR2 SNEGSKA (reference sequence). V was cut by 6 bases and J by 2 bases, with 12 bases left in between. CDR3: CSAEDKITDTQYF. As DNA, the CDR3 is TGCAGTGCCGAAGACAAAATCACAGATACGCAGTATTTT.

This clonotype was detected once. The CDR3 nucleotides are TGTGCCATCAGTGAGTCGGTAGATGGTACCGGGGAGCTGTTTTTT. The encoded protein is CAISESVDGTGELFF. The chain employs TRBV10-3 and TRBJ2-2; no reliable D call. The V gene's germline CDR1 is ENHRY and CDR2 SYGVKD. Trimming left V 0 bases short and J 5 bases short, with 10 bases between. The CDR3 runs 15 residues.

The CDR3 DNA is TGTGCCAGCAGTCCTTATCCCTTTAGCGAGTGGGGCTACGAGCAGTACTTC. As protein: CASSPYPFSEWGYEQYF. The gene calls are TRBV6-1 and TRBJ2-7; D might be TRBD2 (5 bases). CDR3 length: 17 amino acids. V was shortened by 5 bases and J by 3 bases, with 23 bases between the two germline ends. The germline gives CDR1 MNHNS, CDR2 SASEGT.

The V and J genes are TRBV6-5 and TRBJ2-1, with 7 bases that match TRBD2. CDR3 size: 16 residues. The trim removed 4 bases at V and 4 bases at J, leaving 10 bases unmatched. The germline V gene has CDR1 MNHEY and CDR2 SVGAGI. The CDR3 nucleotides read TGTGCCAGCAGTTTCCCACAGCGGGGAGCTTACAATGAGCAGTTCTTC. It encodes CASSFPQRGAYNEQFF.

This chain joins TRBV9 and TRBJ2-1; 7 bases map to TRBD1. The ends lost 3 bases at V and 8 bases at J; junction bases unmatched: 8. The CDR3 covers 14 residues. Germline V gene lookup returns CDR1 SGDLS and CDR2 YYNGEE. DNA of the CDR3: TGTGCCAGCAGCGCTAAGACAGGGATCGATGAGCAGTTCTTC. This encodes CASSAKTGIDEQFF.

In its sample, this clonotype was seen a few times. The V and J genes are TRBV24-1 and TRBJ2-5; D is possibly TRBD1 or TRBD2 (5 bases each). Trimming stripped 7 bases from V and 9 bases from J, with 14 bases between. Germline V gives CDR1 KGHDR, CDR2 SFDVKD. This CDR3 has 12 residues. CDR3 sequence: CATRGPGGAQYF. The CDR3 DNA reads as TGTGCCACCAGGGGACCGGGCGGAGCCCAGTACTTC.

The rearrangement links TRBV7-9 to TRBJ2-7; TRBD2 is a possible D gene (6 bases). Germline assignment: CDR1 SEHNR and CDR2 FQNEAQ (reference sequence). There are 15 residues in the CDR3. The V and J ends lost 1 base and 3 bases respectively, with 13 bases between them. The CDR3 DNA reads TGTGCCAGCAGCTTAGAAATGGAGGGGATCTACGAGCAGTACTTC. Protein sequence: CASSLEMEGIYEQYF.

The table lists this clonotype with many counts. This chain joins TRBV4-1 and TRBJ2-5, with 7 bases that match TRBD2. CDR3 size: 17 residues. Germline V gives CDR1 MGHRA, CDR2 YSYEKL. Unmatched junction bases numbered 7, after V lost 0 bases and J lost 0 bases. The CDR3 nucleotides are TGCGCCAGCAGCCAAGATATAGGGACTACAAACCAAGAGACCCAGTACTTC. Its translation is CASSQDIGTTNQETQYF.

The V and J genes are TRBV15 and TRBJ2-2; 8 bases are shared with TRBD1. The germline V gene has CDR1 LNHNV and CDR2 YYDKDF (reference sequence). The junction had 4 bases not matched to a gene; V was cut back by 0 bases and J by 4 bases. The CDR3 consists of 16 residues. The CDR3 DNA is TGTGCCACCAGCAGAGATCAGGGGGCCGGCACCGGGGAGCTGTTTTTT. This sequence encodes CATSRDQGAGTGELFF.

The chain carries TRBV27 and TRBJ2-7; D may be TRBD2 (6 bases). CDR3 length: 17 residues. Germline lookup yields CDR1 MNHEY and CDR2 SMNVEV (reference sequence). V was clipped by 3 bases and J by 4 bases, with 22 bases between them. CDR3 amino acids: CASSFPVTEGEDYEQYF. The CDR3 DNA reads as TGTGCCAGCAGTTTCCCTGTCACGGAGGGCGAAGATTACGAGCAGTACTTC.

This clonotype turned up a few times. The chain employs TRBV7-8 and TRBJ2-5; perhaps TRBD1 as D (5 bases). The CDR3 runs 16 residues. Germline V gives CDR1 SGHVS, CDR2 FQNEAQ. The V gene lost 6 bases and the J gene lost 0 bases, with 17 bases spanning the gap. CDR3 in amino acids: CASRKYPTVYQETQYF. The DNA for the CDR3 is TGTGCCAGCAGAAAATATCCGACAGTGTACCAAGAGACCCAGTACTTC. Together with reference TRBV7-8 and TRBJ2-5, the CDR3 gives the full variable domain: GAGVSQSPRYKVAKRGQDVALRCDPISGHVSLFWYQQALGQGPEFLTYFQNEAQLDKSGLPSDRFFAERPEGSVSTLKIQRTQQEDSAVYLCASRKYPTVYQETQYFGPGTRLLVL.

The rearrangement uses TRBV4-1 and TRBJ2-7; 9 nucleotides agree with TRBD2. V gave up 1 base and J gave up 6 bases; unmatched junction bases: 7. The germline gives CDR1 MGHRA, CDR2 YSYEKL. The length of the CDR3 is 15 residues. In nucleotides, the CDR3 is TGCGCCAGCAGCCAAGGGGTAGCGGGAGTGATCGAGCAGTACTTC. This translates into CASSQGVAGVIEQYF.

This chain joins TRBV2 and TRBJ2-3; 8 positions match TRBD2. The CDR3 sequence is 14 residues long. Germline trimming cut 8 bases from V and 5 bases from J; bases unmatched to any gene: 9. Germline V CDR1 and CDR2: SNHLY, FYNNEI. The DNA for the CDR3 is TGTGCCAGCGAGAGCGGGGGTCATATAGATACGCAGTATTTT. Residues: CASESGGHIDTQYF.

This clonotype was seen only a few times. The CDR3 sequence is CASKWGDGYEQYF. Here the CDR3 DNA reads TGCGCCAGCAAATGGGGGGACGGCTACGAGCAGTACTTC. J is TRBJ2-7 and V is TRBV5-1, with D possibly TRBD2 on 6 matching bases. CDR1 is SGHRS and CDR2 is YFSETQ in the germline V gene. The V and J ends lost 6 bases and 3 bases respectively, with 13 bases between them. The CDR3 runs 13 residues. Filled out from reference TRBV5-1 and TRBJ2-7, the complete variable domain reads KAGVTQTPRYLIKTRGQQVTLSCSPISGHRSVSWYQQTPGQGLQFLFEYFSETQRNKGNFPGRFSGRQFSNSRSEMNVSTLELGDSALYLCASKWGDGYEQYFGPGTRLTVT.